This TCR beta chain was documented in a study of T cells in Graves' hyperthyroidism and ophthalmopathy. The study's findings and limits: From stable hyperthyroidism, ophthalmopathy was separated by a 13 V-J model. The model foresaw ophthalmopathy a median 6.5 months prior to onset.

The TCR beta CDR3 regions underwent amplification using RNA transcripts as the source. TCR CDR3 underwent first-round RT-PCR with the HTBI primer set. TCRdb called the multiplex PCR reads again in MiXCR, with one record for every CDR3 protein. Seen here are about 410,000 distinct CDR3 sequences, roughly 14% observed once, and the top ten hold over 10%. Patients showing uncontrolled infection, other autoimmune disease, pregnancy or lactation were ineligible. The diagnoses drew upon clinical symptoms, serum thyroxine and TRAb, thyroid ultrasound and orbital computed tomography. This clonotype was seen at least ten times. Antigen: not known. The specimen was blood. The TCR comes from a man between 18 and 35 years old with Graves' ophthalmopathy.

CDR3 protein: CASSLTGTAGNTIYF. CDR3 bases: TGTGCCAGCAGCTTGACAGGGACGGCTGGAAACACCATATATTTT. V is TRBV7-9 and J is TRBJ1-3, with 7 bases fitting TRBD1. The CDR3 has 15 amino acids. Germline V gene data show CDR1 as SEHNR and CDR2 as FQNEAQ (reference sequence). J lost 2 bases, V lost 3 bases, and 4 bases had no gene match.